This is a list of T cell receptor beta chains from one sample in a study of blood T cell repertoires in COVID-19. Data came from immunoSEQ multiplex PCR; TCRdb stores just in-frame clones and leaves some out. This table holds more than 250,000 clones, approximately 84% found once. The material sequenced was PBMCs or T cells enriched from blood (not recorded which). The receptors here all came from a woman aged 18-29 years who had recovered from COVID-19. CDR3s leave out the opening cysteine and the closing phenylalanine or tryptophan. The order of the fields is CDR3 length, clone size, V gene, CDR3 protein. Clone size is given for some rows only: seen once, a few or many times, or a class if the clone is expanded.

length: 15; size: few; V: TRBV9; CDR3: ASSVGTGSSYNSPLH
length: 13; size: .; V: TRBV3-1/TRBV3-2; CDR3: ASSLGLAPTYEQY
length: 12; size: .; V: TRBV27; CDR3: ASSVQGRNTEAF
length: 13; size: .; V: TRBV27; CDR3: ASSFRMEENYEQY
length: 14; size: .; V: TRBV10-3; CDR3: AISDQNGGGNTEAF
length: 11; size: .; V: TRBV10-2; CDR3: ATRTSGGDEQF
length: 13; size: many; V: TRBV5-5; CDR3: ASSLRGAISSPLH
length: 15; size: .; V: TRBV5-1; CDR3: ASSQWRGTGGMTEAF
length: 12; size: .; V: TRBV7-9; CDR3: ASSIPGQPYEQY
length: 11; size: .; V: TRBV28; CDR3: ASSFEGVNEQF
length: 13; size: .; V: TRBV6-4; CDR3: ASRETSGGTDTQY